Below are 16 T cell receptor beta chains sequenced from a single sample in a study of response to subunit inactivated influenza vaccine. TCRdb called the RT-PCR reads again in MiXCR, with one record for every CDR3 protein. Of about half a million distinct CDR3 sequences listed, over 9.5% are singletons. The sequences come from PBMCs from blood, collected more than 35 days after vaccination. These TCRs come from a man in his forties or fifties who received an inactivated influenza vaccine.

This clonotype occurred many times. The gene calls are TRBV29-1 and TRBJ2-3; 8 bases are a match to TRBD1. The CDR3 is 11 residues long. Germline values: CDR1 SQVTM, CDR2 ANQGSEA. V dropped 3 bases and J dropped 11; count of bases not matched to a gene: 4. The CDR3 bases are TGCAGCGTTGATGCAGGGGGCATGCAGTATTTT. Its translation: CSVDAGGMQYF.

As for this clonotype: Possible read error: a much larger clone is one base away. This chain uses TRBV20-1 with TRBJ2-5; 7 bases match TRBD2. The V gene's germline CDR1 is DFQATT and CDR2 SNEGSKA (reference sequence). This CDR3 has 19 amino acids. The CDR3 spells CCARPGGREKPSHRETQYF. CDR3 coding DNA: TGCTGTGCTAGACCCGGGGGGAGAGAGAAACCCTCCCACCGGGAGACCCAGTACTTC.

The rearrangement links TRBV5-1 to TRBJ2-7, with 8 bases fitting TRBD1. The germline CDR1 and CDR2 sequences are SGHRS and YFSETQ. The CDR3 runs 18 residues. V gave up 2 bases and J gave up 3 bases; unmatched junction bases: 16. CDR3 region: CASSFRAPGTGTHYEQYF. The CDR3 DNA reads as TGCGCCAGCAGCTTTCGGGCCCCCGGGACAGGAACACACTACGAGCAGTACTTC.

The rearrangement joins TRBV7-9 to TRBJ1-1, with a weak D call TRBD1 (6 bases). The CDR3 spans 13 residues. Trimming took 2 bases from V and 7 from J, leaving 11 bases between them. The germline CDR1 and CDR2 sequences are SEHNR and FQNEAQ (reference sequence). Here the CDR3 reads CASSLLGGGEAFF. CDR3 nucleotide sequence: TGTGCCAGCAGCTTACTGGGAGGGGGTGAAGCTTTCTTT.

The rearrangement links TRBV6-2 or TRBV6-3 to TRBJ2-1; tentative D call: TRBD2 (5 bases). Germline V gene lookup returns CDR1 MNHEY and CDR2 SVGEGT. Trimming left V 5 bases short and J 10 bases short, with 15 bases between. The CDR3 contains 13 residues. The CDR3 bases are TGTGCCAGCAGTCCAGGTCCGGGGAACGAGCAGTTCTTC. Its translation: CASSPGPGNEQFF.

The chain combines TRBV2 with TRBJ1-1; possibly TRBD1 for D (6 bases). The V and J ends lost 10 bases and 0 bases respectively, with 12 bases between them. Per germline, CDR1 SNHLY and CDR2 FYNNEI. This CDR3 contains 13 residues. The CDR3 region has the DNA TGTGCCACAAAAGGGGGACTGAACACTGAAGCTTTCTTT. The encoded protein is CATKGGLNTEAFF.

This clonotype was recorded many times. The chain links TRBV29-1 to TRBJ1-2; perhaps TRBD1 as D (5 bases). The CDR3 contains 14 residues. V was clipped by 2 bases and J by 2 bases, with 12 bases between them. CDR1 is SQVTM, CDR2 ANQGSEA, per germline. As DNA, the CDR3 is TGCAGCGTTGAAAGAGGCCAGGGCAACTATGGCTACACCTTC. Its translation is CSVERGQGNYGYTF.

Ten or more counts support this clonotype. The chain carries TRBV6-1 and TRBJ2-2; TRBD1 agrees at 7 bases. CDR1 and CDR2 (germline): MNHNS, SASEGT. Trimming at V came to 6 bases and at J to 5 bases, leaving 9 bases not matched to a gene. CDR3 size: 15 residues. CDR3: CASRPTGSVTGELFF. CDR3 nucleotide sequence: TGTGCCAGCAGACCGACAGGGAGTGTAACCGGGGAGCTGTTTTTT.

This clonotype was detected only a few times. V gene TRBV3-1 combines with J gene TRBJ2-2, with D hard to call. The CDR3 extends over 16 amino acids. Germline assignment: CDR1 LGHDT and CDR2 YNNKEL (reference sequence). Deletions cut 0 bases from V and 0 bases from J, with 8 bases between. The CDR3 loop reads CASSQEANTNTGELFF. CDR3 DNA: TGTGCCAGCAGCCAAGAGGCGAACACGAACACCGGGGAGCTGTTTTTT.

This clonotype was observed a handful of times. V and J are TRBV12-3 or TRBV12-4 and TRBJ2-7; D gene ambiguous. CDR3 length equals 14 residues. Trimming cost V 4 bases and J 4 bases, with 14 bases left between them. CDR3 in amino acids: CASSSVARRYEQYF. In DNA form, the CDR3 reads TGTGCCAGCAGTTCGGTGGCCAGGAGATACGAGCAGTACTTC.

This clonotype was observed a handful of times. This chain connects TRBV3-1 to TRBJ2-1, with D unclear. The V and J ends lost 5 bases and 12 bases respectively, with 17 bases between them. Per the germline V gene, CDR1 is LGHDT and CDR2 is YNNKEL (reference sequence). CDR3 length: 13 residues. For the CDR3, the DNA is TGTGCCAGCAGCAGCCCTAGTCAGCTCGGGCAGTTCTTC. Residues: CASSSPSQLGQFF.

About this clonotype itself: A much larger clone differs from this one at a single base, so this may be a read error. This chain uses TRBV2 with TRBJ2-1, with 8 bases lining up with TRBD2. CDR1 and CDR2 (germline): SNHLY, FYNNEI. This CDR3 comprises 14 residues. CDR3 in DNA: TGTGCCAGCAAAAGCGGGGGCTTGTACAATGAGCAGCTCTTC. Translation: CASKSGGLYNEQLF.

This clonotype was found many times. This chain uses TRBV12-3 or TRBV12-4 with TRBJ2-7, with D unresolved. The CDR3 has 14 residues. The germline V and J ends were trimmed by 0 bases and 2 bases, with 8 bases remaining between them. CDR3 sequence (DNA): TGTGCCAGCAGTTTAGCGCCTCTAGCCTACGAGCAGTACTTC. Translated: CASSLAPLAYEQYF.

This clonotype occurred a few times. The chain carries TRBV12-3 or TRBV12-4 and TRBJ1-2; D is unclear. There are 12 residues in the CDR3. Trimming removed 4 bases at V and 3 bases at J, with 6 bases between. CDR3 nucleotides: TGTGCCAGCAGTTCGCAGCACTATGGCTACACCTTC. Translated, it gives CASSSQHYGYTF.

In its sample, this clonotype was seen a few times. V gene TRBV20-1 combines with J gene TRBJ1-1; possibly TRBD1 for D (5 bases). Trimming took 2 bases from V and 2 from J, leaving 15 bases between them. From germline, CDR1 is DFQATT and CDR2 SNEGSKA (reference sequence). This CDR3 has 15 amino acids. DNA for the CDR3: TGCAGTGCTAGACAGGGCCGGGGACTCAACACTGAAGCTTTCTTT. This gives the protein CSARQGRGLNTEAFF.

A few counts support this clonotype. The gene calls are TRBV3-1 and TRBJ2-5, with D perhaps TRBD2 (6 bases). CDR3 length: 12 amino acids. Germline values: CDR1 LGHDT, CDR2 YNNKEL (reference sequence). V gave up 10 bases and J gave up 5 bases, with 14 bases separating them. This chain's CDR3 is CATWTGGETQYF. The CDR3 bases are TGTGCCACCTGGACTGGGGGGGAGACCCAGTACTTC.